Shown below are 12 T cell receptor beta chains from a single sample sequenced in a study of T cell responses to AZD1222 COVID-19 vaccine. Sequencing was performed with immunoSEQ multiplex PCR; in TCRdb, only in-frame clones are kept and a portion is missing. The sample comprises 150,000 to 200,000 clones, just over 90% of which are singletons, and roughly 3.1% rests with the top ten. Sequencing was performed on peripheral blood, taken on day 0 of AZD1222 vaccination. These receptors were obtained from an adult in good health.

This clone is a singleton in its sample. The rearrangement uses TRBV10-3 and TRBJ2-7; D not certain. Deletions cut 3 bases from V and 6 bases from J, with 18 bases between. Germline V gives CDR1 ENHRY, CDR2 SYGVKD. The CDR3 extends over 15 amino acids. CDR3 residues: CAISDLTPPSSEQYF. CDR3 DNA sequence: TGTGCCATCAGTGATCTGACTCCCCCGTCGAGCGAGCAGTACTTC.

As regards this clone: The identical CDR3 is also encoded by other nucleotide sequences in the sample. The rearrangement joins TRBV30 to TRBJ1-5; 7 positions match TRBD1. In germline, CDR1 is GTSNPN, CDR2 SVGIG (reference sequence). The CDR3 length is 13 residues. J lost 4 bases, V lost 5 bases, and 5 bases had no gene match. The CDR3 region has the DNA TGTGCCTGGGGGGGACAGTCAAATCAGCCCCAGCATTTT. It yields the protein CAWGGQSNQPQHF.

In DNA, the CDR3 is TGTGCCAGCAGCTCTGCTCCGGGACAGGGGTTAAGGAACACTGAAGCTTTCTTT. Translation: CASSSAPGQGLRNTEAFF. The gene calls are TRBV12-1 and TRBJ1-1; TRBD1 is the table's D call and was not checked against the DNA. TRBV12-1 is recorded as a pseudogene. The CDR3 runs to 18 residues.

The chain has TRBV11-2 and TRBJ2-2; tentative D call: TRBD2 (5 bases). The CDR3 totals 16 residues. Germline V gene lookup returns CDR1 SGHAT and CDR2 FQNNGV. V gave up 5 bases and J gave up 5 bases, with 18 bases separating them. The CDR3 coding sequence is TGTGCCAGCAGCCCGAGGGTTCTGTCTAGTACCGGGGAGCTGTTTTTT. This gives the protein CASSPRVLSSTGELFF.

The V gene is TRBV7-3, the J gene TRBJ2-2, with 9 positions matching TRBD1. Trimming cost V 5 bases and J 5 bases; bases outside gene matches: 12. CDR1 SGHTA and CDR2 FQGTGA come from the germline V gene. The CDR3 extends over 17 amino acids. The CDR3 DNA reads TGTGCCAGCAGCCACGACCGGGACAGGGCTCGGACCGGGGAGCTGTTTTTT. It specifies CASSHDRDRARTGELFF.

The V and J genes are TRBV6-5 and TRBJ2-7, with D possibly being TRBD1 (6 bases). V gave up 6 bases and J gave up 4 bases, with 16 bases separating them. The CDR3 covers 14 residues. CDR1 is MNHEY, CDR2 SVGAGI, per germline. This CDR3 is CASSPILRGYEQYF. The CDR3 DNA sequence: TGTGCCAGCAGCCCAATCCTCAGGGGATACGAGCAGTACTTC.

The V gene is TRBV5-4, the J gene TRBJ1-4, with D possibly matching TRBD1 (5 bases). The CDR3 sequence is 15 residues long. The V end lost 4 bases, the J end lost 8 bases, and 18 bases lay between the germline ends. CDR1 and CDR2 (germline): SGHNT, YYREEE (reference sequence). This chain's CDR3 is CASSEKGRGSEKLFF. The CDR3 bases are TGTGCCAGCAGCGAAAAGGGGAGAGGGTCCGAAAAACTGTTTTTT.

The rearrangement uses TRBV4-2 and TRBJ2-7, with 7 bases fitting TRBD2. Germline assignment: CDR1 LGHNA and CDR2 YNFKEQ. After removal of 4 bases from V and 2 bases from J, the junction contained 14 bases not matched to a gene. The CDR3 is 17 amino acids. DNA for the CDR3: TGTGCCAGCAGCCCCACGACTAGCCCGGGGGGTGCCTACGAGCAGTACTTC. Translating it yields CASSPTTSPGGAYEQYF.

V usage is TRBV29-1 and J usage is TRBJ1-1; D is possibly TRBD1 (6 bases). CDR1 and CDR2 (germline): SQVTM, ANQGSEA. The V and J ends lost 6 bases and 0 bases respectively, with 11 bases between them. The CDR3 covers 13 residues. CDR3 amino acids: CSVQTGMNTEAFF. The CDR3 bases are TGCAGCGTCCAGACAGGTATGAACACTGAAGCTTTCTTT.

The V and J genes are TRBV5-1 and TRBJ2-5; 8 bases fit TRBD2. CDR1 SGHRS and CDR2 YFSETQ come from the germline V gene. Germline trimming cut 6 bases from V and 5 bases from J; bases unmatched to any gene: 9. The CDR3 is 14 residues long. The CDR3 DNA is TGCGCCAGCACCCCCACCGGGGGGGCTGAGACCCAGTACTTC. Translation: CASTPTGGAETQYF.

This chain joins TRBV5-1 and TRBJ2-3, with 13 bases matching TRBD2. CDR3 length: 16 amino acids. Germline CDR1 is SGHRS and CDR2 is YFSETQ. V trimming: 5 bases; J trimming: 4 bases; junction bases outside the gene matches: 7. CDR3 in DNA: TGCGCCAGCAGAAGTGGACTAGCGGGGGCTTCAGATACGCAGTATTTT. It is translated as CASRSGLAGASDTQYF.

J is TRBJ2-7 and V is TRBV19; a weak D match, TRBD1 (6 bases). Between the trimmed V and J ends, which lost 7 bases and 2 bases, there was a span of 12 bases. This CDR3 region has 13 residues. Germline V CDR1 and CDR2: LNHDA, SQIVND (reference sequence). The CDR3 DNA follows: TGTGCCAGTACCCAGGGGCACCCCTACGAGCAGTACTTC. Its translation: CASTQGHPYEQYF.